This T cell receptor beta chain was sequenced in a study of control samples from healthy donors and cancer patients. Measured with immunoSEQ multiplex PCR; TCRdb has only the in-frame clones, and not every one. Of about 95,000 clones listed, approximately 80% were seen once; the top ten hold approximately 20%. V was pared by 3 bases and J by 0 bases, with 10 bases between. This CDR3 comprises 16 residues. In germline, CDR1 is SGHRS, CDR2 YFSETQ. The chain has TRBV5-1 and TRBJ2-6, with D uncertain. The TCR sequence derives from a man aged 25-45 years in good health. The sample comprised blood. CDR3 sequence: CASSWGGNSGANVLTF. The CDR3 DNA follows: TGCGCCAGCAGCTGGGGTGGTAACTCTGGGGCCAACGTCCTGACTTTC.